These T cell receptor beta chains were read from a single sample in a study of CD8+ T cells in alopecia areata. Sequencing was performed with immunoSEQ multiplex PCR; in TCRdb, only in-frame clones are kept and a portion is missing. The repertoire consists of fewer than 40,000 clones, with approximately 54% occurring once and the leading ten covering under 2%. The sequenced sample consisted of CD4+ Tregs sorted from blood. Receptors originate from a human donor with alopecia areata. The conserved cysteine and the conserved F or W are not part of the CDR3 here. The order of the fields is J gene, V gene, CDR3 protein.

J gene: TRBJ1-1
V gene: TRBV9
CDR3 protein: ASSVPGSGQDTEAF

J gene: TRBJ2-7
V gene: TRBV7-2
CDR3 protein: ASSLGPGLAAYEQY

J gene: TRBJ2-2
V gene: TRBV7-7
CDR3 protein: ASGGTGELF

J gene: TRBJ2-5
V gene: TRBV25-1
CDR3 protein: ASRGGGETQY

J gene: TRBJ2-3
V gene: TRBV7-2
CDR3 protein: ASSGGIARTDTQY

J gene: TRBJ2-2
V gene: TRBV2
CDR3 protein: ARGTSGRDTGELF

J gene: TRBJ1-1
V gene: TRBV11-1
CDR3 protein: ASSLVGALETEAF

J gene: TRBJ1-2
V gene: TRBV29-1
CDR3 protein: SFSTVNYGYT

J gene: TRBJ1-3
V gene: TRBV5-1
CDR3 protein: ASSLGGLGTGNTIY

J gene: TRBJ1-5
V gene: TRBV14
CDR3 protein: ASSQGRYQPQH

J gene: TRBJ2-4
V gene: TRBV15
CDR3 protein: ATSRDRTSGRTGTKNIQY

J gene: TRBJ1-6
V gene: TRBV2
CDR3 protein: ASTSHWYNSPLH

J gene: TRBJ2-7
V gene: TRBV5-1
CDR3 protein: ASSLLAGGREQY

J gene: TRBJ1-2
V gene: TRBV10-3
CDR3 protein: ATTPGTSSRGYT

J gene: TRBJ1-1
V gene: TRBV18
CDR3 protein: ASSPGQAGAF

J gene: TRBJ2-3
V gene: TRBV5-1
CDR3 protein: ATGLAGDTQY

J gene: TRBJ2-1
V gene: TRBV5-4
CDR3 protein: ASSPRGGSYNEQF

J gene: TRBJ2-1
V gene: TRBV9
CDR3 protein: ASSTAGYGYNEQF

J gene: TRBJ2-7
V gene: TRBV5-4
CDR3 protein: ASSLDGSGSYEQY

J gene: TRBJ2-1
V gene: TRBV5-6
CDR3 protein: ASSIGQRASYNEQF

J gene: TRBJ2-7
V gene: TRBV5-1
CDR3 protein: ASSYGLAGGPSYEQY

J gene: TRBJ1-3
V gene: TRBV4-1
CDR3 protein: ASSQGGGRLSGNTIY